This T cell receptor beta chain stems from a study of tumor-infiltrating lymphocytes in primary liver carcinoma (TCRdb year 2017). About the study as a whole: The five patients, three men and two women aged 30 to 69 years, had hepatocellular carcinoma (four) or combined HCC and intrahepatic cholangiocarcinoma (one). Roughly 3.65 to 7.13 million productive TCRbeta reads were obtained per sample, and no significant difference in read depth was found between tissue types. The five patients had tumors of stage T1-T3 N0M0, with maximum diameters ranging from about 4.2 to 10 cm. Technical replicate repertoires showed high reproducibility, with mean shared-clone rates approximately 0.9 and correlation coefficients above 0.95. Agilent mRNA microarray profiling was performed on the roughly 24 tumor region samples to relate TCRbeta repertoire diversity to the local molecular phenotype. TCRbeta repertoire sequencing covered about 35 specimens from 5 patients: about 25 tumor regions, 5 adjacent noncancerous liver tissues and 5 peripheral blood samples. TCRbeta repertoire sequencing, expression microarrays and whole-exome sequencing were combined in the study across five regions of each liver tumor, with adjacent normal tissue and blood also included. What the research found in general, with its limitations: Only about 8-24% of top clones were present in all five regions of a tumor, suggesting spatial heterogeneity of tumor-infiltrating T cells. Since the samples were bulk and unsorted, there was no way to compare CD4+ and CD8+ T cell repertoires. The top 250 clones made up a significantly larger repertoire fraction in tumors than in blood (p = 0.039). Only the TCR beta chain was sequenced, which likely underestimates true repertoire diversity because unpaired alpha chains were not captured. Only 4 or 5 patients were included in the study, and the authors note that the findings should be validated in a larger study. Repertoire overlap was found to be higher between tumor regions (mean roughly 36%) than between tumor-adjacent (around 17%) or tumor-blood (about 14%) pairs, consistent with antigen-driven expansion.

Starting from roughly 500 ng total RNA, TCRbeta-specific cDNA was produced by reverse transcription with a constant-region primer and ProtoScript II reverse transcriptase. The TCRbeta libraries were prepared through three rounds of nested multiplex PCR following a slightly modified ARM-PCR procedure. Each of the first two PCR rounds ran for roughly 11 cycles and used multiplex TRBV1-TRBV30 forward primers together with a Cbeta reverse primer. A final 25-cycle PCR with Deep VentR polymerase added sample barcodes and Illumina adapters. Before sequencing, amplicons between 200 and 500 bp were purified from gel using a QIAquick gel extraction kit. An Illumina HiSeq 2500 was used to sequence the TCRbeta amplicons with 250-bp paired-end reads. The original pipeline was this. Trimmomatic v0.33 was used to quality-trim the reads, and FLASH v1.2.11 was used to merge paired reads so that full CDR3 sequences could be recovered. V, D and J germline segments were assigned to the rearranged TCRbeta sequences using MiGEC v1.2.1b. Clonotype statistics, along with Shannon-Wiener diversity indices, were calculated using VDJtools v1.0.0. Except for diversity analysis, only the 250 most abundant clonotypes of each sample were used in subsequent analyses to reduce sampling bias. Clones were called with MiXCR by TCRdb after fastp trimmed the public reads at Q25, and only in-frame beta chains were retained. Rows are unified per CDR3 protein, each entry keeping the most common DNA and genes. These V and J calls originate from TCRdb's pipeline instead of the authors' own analysis. For this sample the table gives about 190,000 distinct CDR3 sequences, of which 70% to 90% were detected only once. The ten largest clones take up 15% to 20% of the sample.

Termini included, the CDR3 measures 16 amino acids. The read is trimmed to its CDR3 DNA, 48 bases read in frame from base 1. About this clonotype itself: The target of this receptor is not known. Since the CDR3 does not end with the conserved phenylalanine or tryptophan, this likely comes from a read error.

Without any cell sorting, total RNA and DNA were co-extracted from about 20-30 mg of bulk tissue using the AllPrep DNA/RNA mini kit. Between late 2015 and 2016, 4 or 5 patients in China with histopathologically diagnosed primary liver carcinoma had surgical resection. Chronic HBV infection was present in the patients, and the patients were treatment-naive at sampling. Five spatially separated regions were sampled per tumor: superior, inferior, left-lateral and right-lateral poles, plus the tumor centre. Histology showed that every tumor sample contained more than 90% viable tumor cells. Fresh tumor and adjacent tissue pieces were bisected, with one half stored in RNAlater at -80 degrees C and the other half sent for histology.

Sequencing was performed on tumor tissue from primary liver carcinoma. This TCR came from a man aged 35 to 55 with primary liver carcinoma and hepatitis B virus infection. This receptor chain uses TRBV12-3 or TRBV12-4 and TRBJ1-3; TRBD1 fits 8 bases in the junction. The bases read TGTGCCAGCAGTTTGGGGACAGGCCGCTATGGAAATACCATATATCTT. It codes for CASSLGTGRYGNTIYL.